The T cell receptor (beta chain) described here comes from a study of T cell clones after liver transplantation. Whole-study results and caveats: These preliminary findings come from unstandardized post-transplant sampling times. In a couple of subjects, few donor cells limited the measurable donor-reactive repertoire.

This clone was seen ten or more times. The antigen remains undetermined. Using immunoSEQ multiplex PCR, the repertoire was profiled, and TCRdb retains in-frame clones only, with some absent. Of roughly 100,000 clones in the sample, approximately 85% are singletons; the top ten hold 0.85% to 1%. The CDR3 runs to 16 residues. The V gene end was trimmed by 0 bases and the J gene end by 2 bases; junction bases not matched to a gene: 8. Germline V gene sequence: CDR1 GTSNPN, CDR2 SVGIG (reference sequence). This TCR was recovered from a human donor who received a liver transplant. Sample: CD4+ T cells from blood, taken before liver transplant. The chain links TRBV30 to TRBJ2-7; TRBD2 matches 9 bases. In DNA, the CDR3 is TGTGCCTGGAGTGTAGGTGGTAGCGGGGGAACCTACGAGCAGTACTTC. This sequence encodes CAWSVGGSGGTYEQYF.